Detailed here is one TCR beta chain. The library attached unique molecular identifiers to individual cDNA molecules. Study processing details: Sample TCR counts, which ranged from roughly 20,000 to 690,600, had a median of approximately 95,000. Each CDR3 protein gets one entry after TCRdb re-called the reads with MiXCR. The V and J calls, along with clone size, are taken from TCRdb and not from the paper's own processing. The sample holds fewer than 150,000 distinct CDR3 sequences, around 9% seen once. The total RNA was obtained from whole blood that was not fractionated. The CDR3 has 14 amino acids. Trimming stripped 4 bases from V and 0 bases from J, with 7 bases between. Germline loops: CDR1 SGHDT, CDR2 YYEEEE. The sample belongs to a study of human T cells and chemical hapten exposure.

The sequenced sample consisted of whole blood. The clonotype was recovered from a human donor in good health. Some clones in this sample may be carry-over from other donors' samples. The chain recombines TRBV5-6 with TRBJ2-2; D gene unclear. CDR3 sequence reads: CASSPVANTGELFF. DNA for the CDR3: TGTGCCAGCAGCCCAGTCGCGAACACCGGGGAGCTGTTTTTT.